The 13 T cell receptor beta chains presented below share a single source sample, sequenced in a study of T-cell reconstitution after alpha-beta-depleted transplantation in children. Preparing the TCRbeta library involved the use of unique molecular identifiers. TCRdb re-derived calls from the PCR reads in MiXCR, one entry per CDR3 protein. There are fewer than 550,000 distinct CDR3 sequences in the sample; 8% to 11% occur only once, and 2% to 2.5% lies in the top ten. Sequenced here: PBMCs, sampled before TCRalphabeta/CD19-depleted stem cell transplant. Every receptor here comes from a child under 10 years old with inherited bone marrow failure, due to receive a stem cell transplant.

This chain joins TRBV5-1 and TRBJ1-6; D may be TRBD1 (6 bases). This CDR3 contains 14 residues. Germline lookup yields CDR1 SGHRS and CDR2 YFSETQ. Between the trimmed V and J ends, which lost 6 bases and 7 bases, there was a span of 14 bases. CDR3 protein: CASNSGTSNSPLHF. Here the CDR3 DNA reads TGCGCCAGCAACTCAGGGACATCGAATTCACCCCTCCACTTT.

This clonotype was detected ten times or more. The chain recombines TRBV4-3 with TRBJ2-1, with D perhaps TRBD1 or TRBD2 (6 bases each). Trimming pared 0 bases from V and 7 bases from J, leaving 16 bases between. The CDR3 is 16 residues long. Germline V gene sequence: CDR1 LGHNA, CDR2 YSLEER. This CDR3 is CASSQDRARGGNEQFF. The CDR3 DNA sequence: TGCGCCAGCAGCCAAGATCGAGCACGAGGGGGGAATGAGCAGTTCTTC.

This clonotype showed up many times. The rearrangement links TRBV9 to TRBJ2-5; 9 positions match TRBD2. Germline values: CDR1 SGDLS, CDR2 YYNGEE. Trimming at V came to 0 bases and at J to 5 bases, leaving 8 bases not matched to a gene. The CDR3 length is 16 residues. The CDR3 DNA sequence: TGTGCCAGCAGCGTAGGGGGGTTAGCGGGAGAGGAGACCCAGTACTTC. It specifies CASSVGGLAGEETQYF.

This clonotype was recorded a few times. The chain joins TRBV24-1 to TRBJ1-2; D perhaps matches TRBD1 (6 bases). In germline, CDR1 is KGHDR, CDR2 SFDVKD. The CDR3 consists of 16 residues. V was shortened by 4 bases and J by 1 base, with 15 bases between the two germline ends. In DNA, the CDR3 is TGTGCCACCAGTGACCCACGGGACACACTTAACTATGGCTACACCTTC. Translating it yields CATSDPRDTLNYGYTF.

This clonotype occurred many times. The rearrangement links TRBV6-2 or TRBV6-3 to TRBJ2-5, with 12 bases that match TRBD2. The CDR3 totals 16 residues. V was clipped by 1 base and J by 2 bases; unmatched bases: 2. CDR1 and CDR2 from the germline V gene are MNHEY and SVGEGT. This CDR3 reads CASSYFGTSGQETQYF. The CDR3 DNA reads as TGTGCCAGCAGTTACTTCGGGACTAGCGGGCAAGAGACCCAGTACTTC.

The chain recombines TRBV6-5 with TRBJ2-1, with 14 nucleotides matching TRBD2. The trim removed 4 bases at V and 6 bases at J, leaving 11 bases unmatched. CDR3 length equals 18 residues. Looked up from germline, CDR1 is MNHEY and CDR2 is SVGAGI. CDR3 nucleotide sequence: TGTGCCAGCAGTTTTTTCTCCCCGGGACTAGCGGGAGTCAATGAGCAGTTCTTC. Protein sequence: CASSFFSPGLAGVNEQFF.

In its sample, this clonotype was seen many times. The chain couples TRBV5-1 to TRBJ2-1; 8 nucleotides match TRBD2. V gave up 1 base and J gave up 9 bases; unmatched junction bases: 6. The V gene's germline CDR1 is SGHRS and CDR2 YFSETQ. The CDR3 spans 14 residues. CDR3 amino acids: CASSLSSGMSEQFF. The CDR3 coding sequence is TGCGCCAGCAGCTTGAGTAGCGGGATGTCTGAGCAGTTCTTC.

This clonotype was counted ten times or more. The CDR3: CASSWASARTGELFF. CDR3 DNA sequence: TGTGCCAGCAGTTGGGCTAGCGCCCGCACCGGGGAGCTGTTTTTT. The V and J genes are TRBV6-2 or TRBV6-3 and TRBJ2-2; possibly TRBD2 for D (6 bases). Germline CDR1 MNHEY, CDR2 SVGEGT. The germline V and J ends were trimmed by 4 bases and 4 bases, with 13 bases remaining between them. This CDR3 region has 15 residues.

There are a few counts of this clonotype. J is TRBJ1-3 and V is TRBV4-3; D is undetermined. The CDR3 runs to 15 residues. Trimming cost V 0 bases and J 7 bases, with 13 bases left between them. CDR1 and CDR2 from the germline V gene are LGHNA and YSLEER. The CDR3 DNA sequence: TGCGCCAGCAGCCAAGATACCGGAGGAGGGAACACCATATATTTT. Protein sequence: CASSQDTGGGNTIYF.

The sample holds many counts of this clonotype. This chain joins TRBV5-1 and TRBJ2-7, with unresolved D. The germline V gene has CDR1 SGHRS and CDR2 YFSETQ. The CDR3 totals 14 residues. The V gene lost 4 bases and the J gene lost 2 bases, with 13 bases spanning the gap. This CDR3 is CASSPSRQAYEQYF. CDR3 sequence (DNA): TGCGCCAGCAGCCCCAGCCGGCAGGCCTACGAGCAGTACTTC.

The sample holds many counts of this clonotype. The chain couples TRBV7-2 to TRBJ2-7; the D is unclear. The V gene's germline CDR1 is SGHTA and CDR2 FQGNSA. V was pared by 4 bases and J by 3 bases, with 16 bases between. This CDR3 is built from 15 residues. The CDR3 here is CASSYLTGIGYEQYF. The CDR3 coding sequence is TGTGCCAGCAGCTATCTGACCGGCATAGGCTACGAGCAGTACTTC.

CDR3 in DNA: TGTGCCAGCAGTTCCTCCGGGACAGGGGGGAGGTACGAGCAGTACTTC. Translated: CASSSSGTGGRYEQYF. V gene TRBV6-5 combines with J gene TRBJ2-7; 11 bases are a match to TRBD1. With 4 bases clipped from V and 4 bases from J, the junction kept 9 bases outside the gene matches. The germline gives CDR1 MNHEY, CDR2 SVGAGI. The CDR3 spans 16 residues.

This clonotype showed up many times. The genes are TRBV7-8 and TRBJ1-4; 7 nucleotides match TRBD1. This CDR3 contains 16 residues. CDR1 is SGHVS and CDR2 is FQNEAQ in the germline V gene. Losses at the gene ends were 5 bases for V and 7 bases for J; bases not matched to a gene: 13. CDR3 protein: CASSKKPTGRGEKLFF. The CDR3 nucleotides are TGTGCCAGCAGCAAAAAGCCGACAGGGAGAGGTGAAAAACTGTTTTTT.